This paragraph reports one T cell receptor beta chain. A far more abundant clone sits one base away, making this likely a read error. The authors built TCR beta libraries using iRepertoire HTBI primers and Arm-PCR of CDR3 regions. TCRdb processed the multiplex PCR reads anew with MiXCR; each CDR3 protein has one entry. The sample lists a few hundred thousand distinct CDR3 sequences, 20% to 25% occurring once. This CDR3 contains 11 residues. Germline V lookup: CDR1 DFQATT, CDR2 SNEGSKA (reference sequence). V lost 4 bases to trimming and J lost 7 bases, with 11 bases between them. This record belongs to a study of regulatory T cells in long-lasting Graves disease. Time point: newly diagnosed GD, antithyroid drugs for less than 3 months. The TCR library used RNA extracted from PBMCs.

The TCR originated in a female donor with Graves disease. The rearrangement links TRBV20-1 to TRBJ2-7; no reliable D call. This specimen was peripheral blood mononuclear cells (PBMCs), taken at new diagnosis, from a patient treated with antithyroid drugs. DNA of the CDR3: TGCAGTGCTAACTACTACAATGAGCAGTACTTC. Translating it yields CSANYYNEQYF.